One sample yielded the 30 T cell receptor beta chains listed below, sequenced in a study of type 1 regulatory T cells. These TCRs' antigens remain unknown. MiXCR was run by TCRdb on the reads, yielding one entry per CDR3 protein. The sample has about 59,000 distinct CDR3 sequences; approximately 67% are singletons. Material for sequencing was cultured non-Tr1 T cells, either the whole culture or a sorted T cell fraction (not recorded which). These receptors were taken from a human donor in good health.

The chain joins TRBV12-3 or TRBV12-4 to TRBJ2-5; 11 positions agree with TRBD1. This CDR3 region has 15 residues. Trimming took 7 bases from V and 4 from J; bases not matched to a gene: 8. The DNA for the CDR3 is TGTGCCAGCAAGGCTACCGGGACAGGGGGAGAGACCCAGTACTTC. Its protein is CASKATGTGGETQYF.

The chain couples TRBV20-1 to TRBJ1-2; possibly TRBD1 for D (5 bases). The CDR3 consists of 16 residues. Germline values: CDR1 DFQATT, CDR2 SNEGSKA (reference sequence). Deletions cut 4 bases from V and 8 bases from J, with 26 bases between. The chain's CDR3 is CSATDRLSQVGAGYTF. In nucleotides, the CDR3 is TGCAGTGCTACGGACCGATTATCACAGGTCGGAGCCGGCTACACCTTC.

The J gene is TRBJ2-7, the V gene TRBV27, with D perhaps matching TRBD1 or TRBD2 (6 bases each). This CDR3 contains 15 residues. From germline, CDR1 is MNHEY and CDR2 SMNVEV (reference sequence). The ends were cut back, 2 bases at V and 2 bases at J, with 13 bases in the middle. The CDR3 DNA reads as TGTGCCAGCAGTTTACTCGAACGGGGGCCCTACGAGCAGTACTTC. Its translation: CASSLLERGPYEQYF.

This clonotype was counted ten times or more. The chain joins TRBV5-5 to TRBJ2-7; D may be TRBD1 (6 bases). V dropped 4 bases and J dropped 4 bases, with 9 bases sitting between them. Germline CDR1 and CDR2: SGHKS and YYEKEE (reference sequence). CDR3 length equals 12 residues. The CDR3 bases are TGTGCCAGCAGCGGGGGCCTTTACGAGCAGTACTTC. Amino acids: CASSGGLYEQYF.

Many counts were recorded for this clonotype. The chain recombines TRBV7-8 with TRBJ2-1; 8 bases are a match to TRBD2. Losses at the gene ends were 1 base for V and 14 bases for J; bases not matched to a gene: 16. This CDR3 is built from 16 residues. Germline V CDR1 and CDR2: SGHVS, FQNEAQ. This chain's CDR3 is CASSLVVSFQRGNEFF. For the CDR3, the DNA is TGTGCCAGCAGCTTAGTGGTTTCTTTTCAGCGGGGGAATGAGTTCTTC.

The chain carries TRBV24-1 and TRBJ2-3; 9 nucleotides align to TRBD2. V was pared by 6 bases and J by 6 bases, with 9 bases of the junction left unmatched. The germline V gene has CDR1 KGHDR and CDR2 SFDVKD. The CDR3 is made up of 15 amino acids. CDR3 amino acids: CATSRASGIFDTQYF. The CDR3 DNA follows: TGTGCCACCAGTCGAGCTAGCGGGATATTCGATACGCAGTATTTT.

A few counts support this clonotype. V gene TRBV20-1 combines with J gene TRBJ2-1; 7 bases match TRBD2. Germline V gene data show CDR1 as DFQATT and CDR2 as SNEGSKA (reference sequence). J gave up 5 bases and V 5 bases, and 6 bases lay outside the gene matches. The CDR3 spans 13 residues. Here the CDR3 reads CSAGRGLNNEQFF. The CDR3 bases are TGCAGTGCTGGGAGGGGACTGAACAATGAGCAGTTCTTC.

This chain joins TRBV6-2 or TRBV6-3 and TRBJ2-5, with a possible D match to TRBD2 (7 bases). Germline V lookup: CDR1 MNHEY, CDR2 SVGEGT. Trimming left V 6 bases short and J 5 bases short, with 13 bases between. This CDR3 has 13 residues. CDR3: CASRNGGGETQYF. CDR3 DNA sequence: TGTGCCAGCAGAAACGGCGGGGGCGAGACCCAGTACTTC.

The chain has TRBV6-6 and TRBJ2-5; unclear D gene. This CDR3 is 11 amino acids long. V was pared by 7 bases and J by 7 bases, with 10 bases between. CDR1 is MNHNY, CDR2 SVGAGI, per germline (reference sequence). CDR3 residues: CASKTTGTQYF. DNA of the CDR3: TGTGCCAGCAAGACCACCGGGACCCAGTACTTC.

This clonotype was recorded a few times. V and J are TRBV4-2 and TRBJ2-1, with 10 bases aligning to TRBD2. The CDR3 totals 16 residues. Unmatched junction bases numbered 6, after V lost 1 base and J lost 6 bases. Germline loops: CDR1 LGHNA, CDR2 YNFKEQ. CDR3 amino acids: CASSQVIGTSVNEQFF. As DNA, the CDR3 is TGTGCCAGCAGCCAAGTTATAGGGACTAGCGTCAATGAGCAGTTCTTC.

With regard to this clonotype: This may stem from a read error, because a much larger clone lies one nucleotide away. This sequence joins TRBV20-1 and TRBJ1-3, with D hard to call. V was cut by 3 bases and J by 0 bases, with 15 bases left in between. This CDR3 is built from 16 residues. The germline V gene encodes CDR1 DFQATT and CDR2 SNEGSKA (reference sequence). The CDR3 region is CSARDSSESSGNTIYF. As DNA, the CDR3 is TGCAGTGCTAGGGACTCCAGCGAGAGCTCTGGAAACACCATATATTTT.

This clonotype was seen a few times. J is TRBJ2-1 and V is TRBV9, with 13 bases lining up with TRBD2. In germline, CDR1 is SGDLS, CDR2 YYNGEE. The V segment lost 7 bases and the J segment 9 bases; nucleotides outside the gene matches: 10. This CDR3 contains 15 residues. The CDR3 nucleotides read TGTGCCAGCTCTATTGGACTAGCGGGAGATACTGAGCAGTTCTTC. This encodes CASSIGLAGDTEQFF.

This clonotype turned up a few times. The gene calls are TRBV9 and TRBJ1-5; 9 nucleotides match TRBD1. The V and J ends lost 1 base and 6 bases, in that order; junction bases with no gene match: 5. This CDR3 has 15 amino acids. Looked up from germline, CDR1 is SGDLS and CDR2 is YYNGEE. CDR3 nucleotides: TGTGCCAGCAGCGTAACAGGGGGCTCGAGTCAGCCCCAGCATTTT. It codes for CASSVTGGSSQPQHF.

The rearrangement links TRBV20-1 to TRBJ1-1; TRBD1 aligns across 7 bases. Looked up from germline, CDR1 is DFQATT and CDR2 is SNEGSKA (reference sequence). The CDR3 is 15 residues long. J was trimmed by 0 bases and V by 6 bases; bases with no gene match: 10. DNA for the CDR3: TGCAGTGCGAGGGGGCCGGGACAGCTGAACACTGAAGCTTTCTTT. Its protein is CSARGPGQLNTEAFF.

The J gene is TRBJ2-7, the V gene TRBV20-1, with TRBD2 identical over 10 bases. J gave up 6 bases and V 0 bases, and 8 bases lay outside the gene matches. Germline assignment: CDR1 DFQATT and CDR2 SNEGSKA (reference sequence). CDR3 length equals 15 residues. CDR3 sequence: CSARDAQREGGEQYF. The CDR3 bases are TGCAGTGCTAGAGATGCTCAGCGGGAGGGTGGCGAGCAGTACTTC.

The chain links TRBV20-1 to TRBJ1-5; D is uncertain. The germline V gene has CDR1 DFQATT and CDR2 SNEGSKA (reference sequence). The CDR3 is made up of 11 amino acids. Trimming took off 4 bases at V and 2 bases at J, with 3 bases between the two ends. The CDR3 reads CSATGNQPQHF. The CDR3 region has the DNA TGCAGTGCTACAGGCAATCAGCCCCAGCATTTT.

This chain uses TRBV5-1 with TRBJ2-3; a possible D gene is TRBD2 (6 bases). Germline-derived CDR1 and CDR2 are SGHRS and YFSETQ. Deletions cut 6 bases from V and 7 bases from J, with 18 bases between. This CDR3 is built from 14 residues. The CDR3 sequence: CASIGGGNANTQYF. In DNA form, the CDR3 reads TGCGCCAGCATTGGCGGCGGGAATGCAAATACGCAGTATTTT.

V usage is TRBV21-1 and J usage is TRBJ2-1; the D segment call TRBD1 is taken from the table without a DNA check. TRBV21-1 is a listed pseudogene. The CDR3 totals 16 residues. The CDR3 nucleotides read TGTGCCAGCAGCCTACGGACAGGGCCCCACTACAATGAGCAGTTCTTC. Encoded protein: CASSLRTGPHYNEQFF.

This chain links TRBV13 with TRBJ2-1, with 7 bases aligning to TRBD1. V lost 4 bases and J lost 3; bases outside the gene matches: 12. The CDR3 sequence is 17 residues long. CDR1 and CDR2 (germline): PRHDT, FYEKMQ (reference sequence). The CDR3 protein is CASSSPLSTGHYNEQFF. CDR3 DNA: TGTGCCAGCAGCTCACCCTTATCGACAGGGCACTACAATGAGCAGTTCTTC. Drawing the rest from reference TRBV13 and TRBJ2-1, the complete variable domain is AAGVIQSPRHLIKEKRETATLKCYPIPRHDTVYWYQQGPGQDPQFLISFYEKMQSDKGSIPDRFSAQQFSDYHSELNMSSLELGDSALYFCASSSPLSTGHYNEQFFGPGTRLTVL.

This chain links TRBV12-3 or TRBV12-4 with TRBJ1-1; D perhaps matches TRBD1 (5 bases). V lost 5 bases, J lost 1 base, and 17 bases lay in between. The CDR3 sequence is 16 residues long. The CDR3 region has the DNA TGTGCCAGCAGTCATCTAGTTACTGGGGGGAACACTGAAGCTTTCTTT. As protein: CASSHLVTGGNTEAFF.

J is TRBJ2-1 and V is TRBV29-1, with D tentatively TRBD2 (5 bases). CDR1 is SQVTM and CDR2 is ANQGSEA in the germline V gene. Between the trimmed V and J ends, which lost 6 bases and 7 bases, there was a span of 13 bases. The CDR3 loop spans 12 amino acids. The DNA of the CDR3 is TGCAGCGTCTTCAGAGGGCAGAATGAGCAGTTCTTC. Encoded protein: CSVFRGQNEQFF.

This chain joins TRBV4-2 and TRBJ2-5; a possible D gene is TRBD1 (6 bases). The V end lost 2 bases, the J end lost 7 bases, and 17 bases lay between the germline ends. CDR1 is LGHNA, CDR2 YNFKEQ, per germline. The CDR3 extends over 15 amino acids. The CDR3 DNA is TGTGCCAGCAGCCAACAGGGGCAGACCCTTGGGACCCAGTACTTC. Its protein is CASSQQGQTLGTQYF.

The chain couples TRBV7-9 to TRBJ1-6, with 9 positions matching TRBD1. The germline gives CDR1 SEHNR, CDR2 FQNEAQ (reference sequence). The CDR3 runs 15 residues. V lost 5 bases and J lost 11; bases outside the gene matches: 10. The CDR3: CASSPPGTGLAPLHF. For the CDR3, the DNA is TGTGCCAGCAGCCCCCCCGGGACAGGGCTTGCACCCCTCCACTTT.

The rearrangement uses TRBV27 and TRBJ2-2; possibly TRBD1 for D (6 bases). The germline CDR1 and CDR2 sequences are MNHEY and SMNVEV (reference sequence). This CDR3 region has 16 residues. V was cut by 6 bases and J by 5 bases, with 19 bases left in between. CDR3 in DNA: TGTGCCAGCAGCTACGGACAGTTAAACCGAACCGGGGAGCTGTTTTTT. Translation: CASSYGQLNRTGELFF.

This chain connects TRBV18 to TRBJ2-3, with D hard to call. Trimming shortened V by 0 bases and J by 2 bases, and 3 bases separated the two germline ends. CDR3 size: 13 residues. The V gene's germline CDR1 is KGHSH and CDR2 LQKENI. The CDR3 sequence is CASSPPYTDTQYF. CDR3 in DNA: TGTGCCAGCTCACCACCGTACACAGATACGCAGTATTTT.

In DNA, the CDR3 is TGTGCCAGCAGCCAAGCACTTAACACCGGGGAGCTGTTTTTT. Translating it yields CASSQALNTGELFF. The chain is built from TRBV7-2 and TRBJ2-2; no clear D. Trimming removed 5 bases from V and 2 bases from J, with 9 bases in between. The germline V gene encodes CDR1 SGHTA and CDR2 FQGNSA. The length of the CDR3 is 14 residues.

V is TRBV20-1 and J is TRBJ2-1, with a possible D match to TRBD2 (6 bases). CDR1 and CDR2 from the germline V gene are DFQATT and SNEGSKA (reference sequence). The CDR3 is 17 amino acids. Trimming took 0 bases from V and 5 from J, leaving 20 bases between them. The CDR3 loop is CSARDLALANTHNEQFF. Written as DNA, the CDR3 is TGCAGTGCTAGAGATCTCGCTCTAGCGAATACCCACAATGAGCAGTTCTTC.

This clonotype is judged medium-sized (0.01 to 0.1%). The chain joins TRBV29-1 to TRBJ2-4, with 12 positions matching TRBD1. CDR1 and CDR2 from the germline V gene are SQVTM and ANQGSEA. The junction had 4 bases not matched to a gene; V was cut back by 5 bases and J by 8 bases. The CDR3 has 13 residues. The CDR3 is CSVRGQGADIQYF. CDR3 in DNA: TGCAGCGTTCGGGGACAGGGGGCCGACATTCAGTACTTC.

V gene TRBV20-1 combines with J gene TRBJ2-2; 11 bases agree with TRBD2. V was pared by 6 bases and J by 6 bases, with 12 bases of the junction left unmatched. This CDR3 is 16 amino acids long. Germline V lookup: CDR1 DFQATT, CDR2 SNEGSKA (reference sequence). The DNA of the CDR3 is TGCAGTGCCACCTCCACTAGCGGGAGAGGGGCCGGGGAGCTGTTTTTT. Residues: CSATSTSGRGAGELFF.

This clonotype was seen more than once but under ten times. The gene calls are TRBV24-1 and TRBJ2-7, with no clear D. The V end was cut by 0 bases, the J end by 6 bases, with 8 bases between. Germline CDR1 is KGHDR and CDR2 is SFDVKD. The CDR3 covers 13 residues. CDR3: CATSDLGSSEQYF. Here the CDR3 DNA reads TGTGCCACCAGTGATTTGGGGTCAAGCGAGCAGTACTTC.